One TCR beta chain is described in this entry. Its antigen is not yet known. Base qualities are not recorded, but no much larger clone differs from it by a single base. Taken with the paper, the label for time point translates to: about 28 days (+/-7) after the second vaccine dose. AZD1222 recipients given second doses at about 4 weeks or at about 12 weeks were pooled, since spike-specific TCR depth and breadth were not found to differ between the two schedules. Samples from vaccinated people were obtained from the UK trials COV001 and COV002, which included a single-blind randomized controlled phase 2/3 trial of AZD1222 (ChAdOx1 nCoV-19) in healthy adults. For TCRbeta chain sequencing, PBMC samples from trial participants were taken at day 0 and at day 28 after the second dose. The data derive from a study of T cell responses to AZD1222 COVID-19 vaccine (dated by TCRdb to 2020 to 2023). Some background on the complete study: A total of about 250 trial participants underwent TCR sequencing, of whom 207 had received two doses of AZD1222 and roughly 26 had received two doses of the MenACWY control vaccine. Trial participants were enrolled by age into 18-55, 56-69 and 70-plus year subgroups, with roughly 150, 30 and 60 TCR-sequenced participants respectively. Study-level results and caveats: Participants were mostly white British, with more females than males. The authors suggested clonal diversity may have been underestimated. The 56-69-year group was small, and its depth increase did not reach significance, likely because of low power. The vaccine-associated CD4 TCRs covered the entire spike protein, and the dominant responses fell in regions 160-218 and 743-854. Conclusions about previously exposed vaccinees were limited because only a handful of AZD1222 recipients were SARS-CoV-2 seropositive at baseline. Because no day 14 peak-response samples were available, the repertoires could be characterized only after the peak T cell response. Nearly half of unique spike-specific TCRs reportedly recognized epitopes outside regions mutated in the B.1.351 and B.1.1.7 variants. After two AZD1222 doses, both the breadth and the depth of spike-specific TCRs were significantly higher than at day 0 and than in MenACWY recipients.

The CDR3 runs 15 amino acids, cysteine and phenylalanine included. Just the 45-base CDR3 DNA is kept, in frame starting at base 1. A distance of 13 bases separates the germline ends of V and J, which lose 0 bases and 8 bases respectively. The CDR1 and CDR2 encoded by the germline V gene are KGHSH and LQKENI. The CDR3 regions of human TCRbeta chains were analyzed by immunosequencing. Concerning the study's data processing: Repertoire TCRs were checked for matches against a reference library of SARS-CoV-2-specific TCRs that had been generated using the MIRA antigen-specificity platform. Breadth was defined as the fraction of unique TCRs that were SARS-CoV-2-associated. Depth was defined as the fraction of total T cells that were SARS-CoV-2-associated. Using the MIRA data, each spike-specific TCR was mapped to the spike region that the TCR reacts to and placed in a CD4 or CD8 class. Log10-transformed breadth and depth values were compared by one-way ANOVA with Sidak's multiple comparisons tests. TCRdb took this table from immuneACCESS and kept in-frame rearrangements with V and J called. Such tables lack part of the clones; where checked against another copy, unresolved V genes explain under half of the gap, and the rest is unexplained. That table furnishes V, J and clone size, whereas the DNA furnished D and trimming. The sample table holds roughly 170,000 clones, of which roughly 94% were seen once. Around 1.5% of the sample lies in the top ten.

The sequence joins TRBV18 to TRBJ1-4, with the D gene call left open. The material was peripheral blood, obtained 28 days after the second AZD1222 dose. The receptor was derived from an adult who received the AZD1222 COVID-19 vaccine. CDR3 reads: CASSPPNQKTEKLFF. The DNA sequence is given as TGTGCCAGCTCACCACCAAACCAAAAGACCGAAAAACTGTTTTTT.